Listed here is a single T cell receptor (beta chain). Its antigen is currently unknown. Eight separate reactions per sample served to make cDNA. For both chains, the TCRalpha and TCRbeta cDNA went through two nested PCRs of around 15 and 9 cycles. Using the 5' RACE reads, TCRdb records one entry per CDR3 protein without DNA. The specimen's table records 300,000 to 350,000 distinct CDR3 sequences. This sample was taken from a study of monozygotic twins with inflammatory bowel disease. Study-wide results and caveats: T cell subtypes were not distinguishable in this analysis.

This CDR3 has 17 residues. Germline V lookup: CDR1 LGHNT, CDR2 FRNRAP. The source is a human donor with ulcerative colitis or Crohn's disease, or a healthy co-twin of an affected twin (not recorded which). The source material was blood. V is TRBV12-5 and J is TRBJ1-1; TCRdb selects TRBD1, and the lack of DNA leaves this call unchecked. The CDR3 sequence: CASGLVLGPGSNTEAFF.